This TCR beta chain was identified during a study of persistence of HIV-infected CD4 T cells. Nonspecific anti-CD3/anti-CD28 bead stimulation represents the broad CD4+ T cell repertoire. Sorting of responding CD4+ T cells relied on upregulated CD40 ligand together with CD69. Anti-CD28/CD49d costimulation, CD40-blocking antibody and enfuvirtide were given to CD8-depleted PBMCs for 18 hours. For this clone: What it binds is not known. Other DNA sequences of this sample code for an identical CDR3.

The libraries were made with immunoSEQ version 4 in survey mode. Libraries were prepared by immunoSEQ multiplex PCR; TCRdb keeps only in-frame clonotypes and omits some of them. The sample contains tens of thousands of clones, about 85% of which appear only once. Per the germline V gene, CDR1 is SQVTM and CDR2 is ANQGSEA. The trim removed 5 bases at V and 2 bases at J, leaving 2 bases unmatched. CDR3 length: 12 amino acids. Findings and limits, study-wide: Rare CMV-responding cells carrying HIV-1 proviruses were not analyzed separately for TCR. Within sorted populations, more oligoclonal TCRs accompanied more oligoclonal proviruses.

This receptor was obtained from an adult woman with HIV who was CMV-seropositive. The specimen comprised CD4+ T cells sorted from PBMCs after approximately 20-hour stimulation, sampled from a patient who received antiretroviral therapy. This chain links TRBV29-1 with TRBJ1-2, with 7 bases that match TRBD1. The CDR3 coding sequence is TGCAGCGTTTCAGGGGGAAACTATGGCTACACCTTC. Translation: CSVSGGNYGYTF.